Presented here are 6 T cell receptor beta chains from one specimen sequenced in a study of cytomegalovirus exposure and HLA in healthy donors. Primers: 60 Vbeta forward and 13 Jbeta reverse. Measured with immunoSEQ multiplex PCR; TCRdb has only the in-frame clones, and not every one. Found here are approximately 190,000 clones, approximately 84% of them singletons; the top ten hold roughly 2.6%. Sequencing used PBMCs. Source of these receptors: a woman aged 50 to 60 in good health and CMV-seropositive.

The sample holds a few counts of this clone. This chain links TRBV5-6 with TRBJ1-2, with D uncertain. Germline V lookup: CDR1 SGHDT, CDR2 YYEEEE. Trimming pared 6 bases from V and 5 bases from J, leaving 11 bases between. CDR3 length: 12 amino acids. This chain's CDR3 is CASTVETYGYTF. CDR3 nucleotide sequence: TGTGCCAGCACTGTTGAGACATATGGCTACACCTTC.

The V gene is TRBV27, the J gene TRBJ1-2; weak D call: TRBD1 (5 bases). The germline V and J ends were trimmed by 7 bases and 1 base, with 22 bases remaining between them. This CDR3 has 17 amino acids. Germline loops: CDR1 MNHEY, CDR2 SMNVEV (reference sequence). Here the CDR3 reads CASNPQGRPPNNYGYTF. CDR3 nucleotides: TGTGCCAGCAATCCGCAGGGAAGGCCCCCCAATAACTATGGCTACACCTTC.

The chain combines TRBV28 with TRBJ2-7; TRBD2 agrees at 9 bases. CDR3 size: 15 residues. Losses at the gene ends were 6 bases for V and 3 bases for J; bases not matched to a gene: 9. Per germline, CDR1 MDHEN and CDR2 SYDVKM. The CDR3 is CASRPLSGGVYEQYF. In DNA form, the CDR3 reads TGTGCCAGCAGACCTCTTAGCGGGGGAGTCTACGAGCAGTACTTC.

This chain links TRBV4-1 with TRBJ2-7; a possible D gene is TRBD2 (5 bases). V shed 4 bases and J shed 0 bases, with 22 bases lying between them. Germline loops: CDR1 MGHRA, CDR2 YSYEKL. The CDR3 totals 18 residues. Here the CDR3 reads CASSLKWPMAGHSYEQYF. CDR3 coding DNA: TGCGCCAGCAGCCTAAAGTGGCCCATGGCGGGCCACTCCTACGAGCAGTACTTC.

The chain combines TRBV11-3 with TRBJ2-3, with D tentatively TRBD2 (7 bases). The CDR3 has 15 residues. The V gene's germline CDR1 is SGHNT and CDR2 YENEEA. The ends were cut back, 0 bases at V and 2 bases at J, with 9 bases in the middle. This chain's CDR3 is CASSLEGGLTDTQYF. CDR3 bases: TGTGCCAGCAGCTTAGAGGGGGGGCTCACAGATACGCAGTATTTT.

The gene calls are TRBV2 and TRBJ1-4; 10 nucleotides agree with TRBD1. V lost 4 bases to trimming and J lost 5 bases; unmatched junction nucleotides: 4. The CDR3 is made up of 15 amino acids. From germline, CDR1 is SNHLY and CDR2 FYNNEI. This chain's CDR3 is CASSAWTGGNEKLFF. Written as DNA, the CDR3 is TGTGCCAGCAGTGCCTGGACAGGGGGGAATGAAAAACTGTTTTTT.